What follows is one T cell receptor (beta chain) and its context. Only in-frame clones appear in the TCRdb table, and some are missing; sequencing was by immunoSEQ multiplex PCR. The sample has 80,000 or so clones, about 89% seen once. V shed 6 bases and J shed 0 bases, with 6 bases lying between them. The CDR3 has 12 amino acids. CDR1 SQVTM and CDR2 ANQGSEA come from the germline V gene. The sample originates from a study of T cell responses to AZD1222 COVID-19 vaccine. This clonotype was obtained from an adult in good health. The chain joins TRBV29-1 to TRBJ2-1; D is unclear. The sample was peripheral blood, taken on day 0 of MenACWY control vaccination. CDR3 DNA sequence: TGCAGCGTCAAGAGCTCCTACAATGAGCAGTTCTTC. Its translation is CSVKSSYNEQFF.